This passage covers 26 T cell receptor beta chains from one sample sequenced in a study of CD8+ T cells in alopecia areata listed by TCRdb under 2018. The sample's time point label, in plain terms: about 25 weeks on oral tofacitinib. Interpreted using the paper, the treatment or condition label stands for: oral pan-JAK inhibitor, 5-10 mg twice daily. Library preparation employed the immunoSEQ multiplex PCR assay. For TCR sequencing, RNA was extracted from every sample and reverse transcribed into cDNA to serve as template. TCRdb's version of the immuneACCESS table is confined to in-frame rearrangements and falls short of the full clone set. An unresolved V gene accounts for under half of the shortfall where checked; the remainder is of unknown origin. The sample has roughly 200,000 clones on record, 40% to 65% of them singletons. In total, the top ten clones hold 10% to 12% of the sample. The material sequenced was CD8+ T cells sorted from blood, taken at week 24, from a patient treated with tofacitinib. These receptors were taken from a human donor with alopecia areata.

This chain joins TRBV30 and TRBJ1-1; D is ambiguous. The CDR3 is 9 residues long. The V gene's germline CDR1 is GTSNPN and CDR2 SVGIG (reference sequence). V lost 8 bases to trimming and J lost 6 bases, with 7 bases between them. This CDR3 reads CAPGPEAFF. The CDR3 DNA is TGTGCCCCGGGCCCTGAAGCTTTCTTT.

V is TRBV2 and J is TRBJ2-3; weak D call: TRBD2 (5 bases). Germline-derived CDR1 and CDR2 are SNHLY and FYNNEI. Trimming cost V 2 bases and J 2 bases, with 8 bases left between them. CDR3 length equals 14 residues. For the CDR3, the DNA is TGTGCCAGCAGTGAAAGACTACTCACAGATACGCAGTATTTT. It specifies CASSERLLTDTQYF.

The chain uses TRBV10-2 and TRBJ2-1; a possible D gene is TRBD2 (6 bases). Looked up from germline, CDR1 is WSHSY and CDR2 is SAAADI. Trimming pared 7 bases from V and 4 bases from J, leaving 14 bases between. CDR3 length: 14 residues. The CDR3 protein is CASNSAGLYNEQFF. The CDR3 DNA sequence: TGCGCCAGCAATTCGGCGGGGCTGTACAATGAGCAGTTCTTC.

The chain combines TRBV30 with TRBJ1-2, with D maybe TRBD1 (5 bases). CDR1 GTSNPN and CDR2 SVGIG come from the germline V gene (reference sequence). CDR3 length equals 13 residues. V lost 5 bases and J 8 bases, leaving 18 bases between the germline ends. The CDR3: CAWGNGGSGGYTF. CDR3 DNA: TGTGCCTGGGGAAACGGGGGGTCAGGCGGCTACACCTTC.

The rearrangement joins TRBV10-3 to TRBJ1-5, with D maybe TRBD1 (5 bases). V dropped 3 bases and J dropped 5 bases, with 14 bases sitting between them. The CDR3 runs to 15 residues. Germline CDR1 ENHRY, CDR2 SYGVKD. The chain's CDR3 is CAISETDSYHQPQHF. As DNA, the CDR3 is TGTGCCATCAGTGAAACAGACAGTTACCATCAGCCCCAGCATTTT.

This clone turned up a few times. J is TRBJ2-6 and V is TRBV9; D may be TRBD2 (5 bases). The germline CDR1 and CDR2 sequences are SGDLS and YYNGEE. This CDR3 is built from 14 residues. Trimming shortened V by 0 bases and J by 7 bases, and 8 bases separated the two germline ends. Written as DNA, the CDR3 is TGTGCCAGCAGCGTAGAAGAGGGAGCCAACGTCCTGACTTTC. This encodes CASSVEEGANVLTF.

The genes are TRBV29-1 and TRBJ1-2; no clear D. Germline V CDR1 and CDR2: SQVTM, ANQGSEA. V lost 0 bases and J 0 bases, leaving 20 bases between the germline ends. This CDR3 has 18 residues. The CDR3 sequence is CSVEDEAQLGIANYGYTF. CDR3 nucleotides: TGCAGCGTTGAAGATGAAGCACAGTTAGGAATAGCTAACTATGGCTACACCTTC.

The chain joins TRBV30 to TRBJ1-2; D unclear. The CDR3 extends over 12 amino acids. The germline gives CDR1 GTSNPN, CDR2 SVGIG (reference sequence). Trimming took off 1 base at V and 11 bases at J, with 14 bases between the two ends. CDR3 amino acids: CAWSESLDHYTF. CDR3 nucleotides: TGTGCCTGGAGTGAATCCTTGGACCATTACACCTTC.

This clone was recorded only once. The genes are TRBV2 and TRBJ1-4; 7 nucleotides match TRBD1. Unmatched junction bases numbered 12, after V lost 9 bases and J lost 8 bases. The CDR3 extends over 14 amino acids. Germline CDR1 SNHLY, CDR2 FYNNEI. Here the CDR3 DNA reads TGTGCCAGTCGGGAGGGGGCAAGCGGAGAAAAACTGTTTTTT. Protein product: CASREGASGEKLFF.

The chain carries TRBV30 and TRBJ1-4, with D possibly being TRBD1 (5 bases). The CDR3 sequence is 14 residues long. Trimming cost V 2 bases and J 6 bases, with 13 bases left between them. The V gene's germline CDR1 is GTSNPN and CDR2 SVGIG (reference sequence). CDR3 sequence: CAWSNFGTDEKLFF. CDR3 bases: TGTGCCTGGAGTAACTTTGGGACGGATGAAAAACTGTTTTTT. Filled out from reference TRBV30 and TRBJ1-4, the complete variable domain reads SQTIHQWPATLVQPVGSPLSLECTVEGTSNPNLYWYRQAAGRGLQLLFYSVGIGQISSEVPQNLSASRPQDRQFILSSKKLLLSDSGFYLCAWSNFGTDEKLFFGSGTQLSVL.

This chain uses TRBV27 with TRBJ2-7; possible D gene TRBD1, 6 bases. Germline V gene sequence: CDR1 MNHEY, CDR2 SMNVEV (reference sequence). The V end was cut by 6 bases, the J end by 4 bases, with 16 bases between. The CDR3 covers 14 residues. CDR3 nucleotide sequence: TGTGCCAGCAGGACCCAGGGACAACGGTACGAGCAGTACTTC. This gives the protein CASRTQGQRYEQYF.

This clone was observed a handful of times. This chain uses TRBV30 with TRBJ2-1; D is perhaps TRBD1 (6 bases). Trimming cost V 2 bases and J 4 bases, with 9 bases left between them. The germline V gene has CDR1 GTSNPN and CDR2 SVGIG (reference sequence). The CDR3 has 13 residues. The DNA for the CDR3 is TGTGCCTGGAGTACAACAGGGTACAATGAGCAGTTCTTC. It is translated as CAWSTTGYNEQFF. The entire variable domain, with the rest obtained from reference TRBV30 and TRBJ2-1, is as follows: SQTIHQWPATLVQPVGSPLSLECTVEGTSNPNLYWYRQAAGRGLQLLFYSVGIGQISSEVPQNLSASRPQDRQFILSSKKLLLSDSGFYLCAWSTTGYNEQFFGPGTRLTVL.

The CDR3, as DNA: TGTGCCAGCAGCTCAGCGGGATCCTACGAGCAGTACTTC. Protein product: CASSSAGSYEQYF. This chain connects TRBV7-9 to TRBJ2-7, with 7 bases matching TRBD2. J lost 1 base, V lost 4 bases, and 1 base had no gene match. Germline assignment: CDR1 SEHNR and CDR2 FQNEAQ (reference sequence). The CDR3 loop spans 13 amino acids. Full variable domain (remainder filled in from reference TRBV7-9 and TRBJ2-7): DTGVSQNPRHKITKRGQNVTFRCDPISEHNRLYWYRQTLGQGPEFLTYFQNEAQLEKSRLLSDRFSAERPKGSFSTLEIQRTEQGDSAMYLCASSSAGSYEQYFGPGTRLTVT.

The rearrangement links TRBV14 to TRBJ2-5, with D perhaps matching TRBD1 (5 bases). The CDR3 has 15 amino acids. The ends were cut back, 2 bases at V and 2 bases at J, with 12 bases in the middle. Germline loops: CDR1 SGHDN, CDR2 FVKESK. The CDR3 nucleotides are TGTGCCAGCAGCCAAATTTCAGGGCGGCAAGAGACCCAGTACTTC. Residues: CASSQISGRQETQYF.

The CDR3 loop is CASSLEDRVDGYTF. The DNA for the CDR3 is TGTGCCAGCAGCTTGGAGGACAGGGTAGATGGCTACACCTTC. V usage is TRBV7-9 and J usage is TRBJ1-2, with 8 bases matching TRBD1. The CDR3 sequence is 14 residues long. Losses at the gene ends were 3 bases for V and 6 bases for J; bases not matched to a gene: 6. From germline, CDR1 is SEHNR and CDR2 FQNEAQ (reference sequence).

This clone was observed a handful of times. The V and J genes are TRBV2 and TRBJ2-7; D is ambiguous. CDR1 and CDR2 (germline): SNHLY, FYNNEI. Trimming pared 8 bases from V and 7 bases from J, leaving 18 bases between. The CDR3 covers 13 residues. DNA for the CDR3: TGTGCCAGCCGCCTAACGACGGGCTGGGAGCAGTACTTC. This translates into CASRLTTGWEQYF.

This clone has more than one count but fewer than ten. This chain joins TRBV30 and TRBJ2-3, with 9 bases identical to TRBD2. Unmatched junction bases numbered 10, after V lost 4 bases and J lost 2 bases. CDR3 length equals 16 residues. Germline V gene data show CDR1 as GTSNPN and CDR2 as SVGIG (reference sequence). CDR3 bases: TGTGCCTGGACCTCGGGAGCGGGGGGCCCCACAGATACGCAGTATTTT. It encodes CAWTSGAGGPTDTQYF.

CDR3 protein: CASSAQGLFQPQHF. CDR3 nucleotide sequence: TGCGCCAGCAGTGCTCAGGGATTATTTCAGCCCCAGCATTTT. The rearrangement uses TRBV10-2 and TRBJ1-5; a weak D match, TRBD1 (5 bases). V was cut by 4 bases and J by 6 bases, with 13 bases left in between. The germline CDR1 and CDR2 sequences are WSHSY and SAAADI. The length of the CDR3 is 14 residues.

The V and J genes are TRBV7-9 and TRBJ2-6; D ambiguous. The CDR3 is made up of 16 amino acids. V gave up 3 bases and J gave up 3 bases, with 12 bases separating them. CDR1 and CDR2 (germline): SEHNR, FQNEAQ (reference sequence). The CDR3 nucleotides read TGTGCCAGCAGCTTCGTGGATTCGGGTGGGGCCAACGTCCTGACTTTC. Translating it yields CASSFVDSGGANVLTF.

This rearrangement joins TRBV5-4 to TRBJ2-7; 8 bases are shared with TRBD1. J lost 0 bases, V lost 6 bases, and 11 bases had no gene match. This CDR3 contains 16 residues. The germline V gene has CDR1 SGHNT and CDR2 YYREEE (reference sequence). CDR3 in amino acids: CASTPNLDRASYEQYF. The CDR3 bases are TGTGCCAGCACCCCCAACCTGGACAGGGCCTCCTACGAGCAGTACTTC.

The gene calls are TRBV30 and TRBJ1-4; a weak D match, TRBD1 (6 bases). From germline, CDR1 is GTSNPN and CDR2 SVGIG (reference sequence). There are 14 residues in the CDR3. The V end was cut by 5 bases, the J end by 5 bases, with 15 bases between. The CDR3 loop is CAWGQDSRNEKLFF. The DNA of the CDR3 is TGTGCCTGGGGGCAGGACAGCCGCAATGAAAAACTGTTTTTT.

Of note for this clone: This CDR3 is also generated by other DNA sequences in the sample. The V gene is TRBV19, the J gene TRBJ1-5; D call uncertain. Germline V gives CDR1 LNHDA, CDR2 SQIVND (reference sequence). The CDR3 has 14 residues. The ends were cut back, 3 bases at V and 0 bases at J, with 6 bases in the middle. For the CDR3, the DNA is TGTGCCAGTAGTATCCGAGATAGCAATCAGCCCCAGCATTTT. It specifies CASSIRDSNQPQHF. Supplemented by reference TRBV19 and TRBJ1-5, the full variable domain reads DGGITQSPKYLFRKEGQNVTLSCEQNLNHDAMYWYRQDPGQGLRLIYYSQIVNDFQKGDIAEGYSVSREKKESFPLTVTSAQKNPTAFYLCASSIRDSNQPQHFGDGTRLSIL.

This clone was found a few times. The DNA of the CDR3 is TGTGCCAGCAGTGATGCCGCTGATCAGTACTTC. This sequence encodes CASSDAADQYF. The chain couples TRBV6-5 to TRBJ2-4; D is ambiguous. Trimming cost V 5 bases and J 12 bases, with 11 bases left between them. Germline loops: CDR1 MNHEY, CDR2 SVGAGI. This CDR3 has 11 residues.

The chain joins TRBV30 to TRBJ1-1, with D perhaps TRBD1 (5 bases). V dropped 5 bases and J dropped 1 base, with 11 bases sitting between them. Germline values: CDR1 GTSNPN, CDR2 SVGIG (reference sequence). This CDR3 comprises 13 residues. CDR3 nucleotides: TGTGCCTGGGGACTTGGGGGGAACACTGAAGCTTTCTTT. Translated, it gives CAWGLGGNTEAFF. The entire variable domain, with the rest obtained from reference TRBV30 and TRBJ1-1, is as follows: SQTIHQWPATLVQPVGSPLSLECTVEGTSNPNLYWYRQAAGRGLQLLFYSVGIGQISSEVPQNLSASRPQDRQFILSSKKLLLSDSGFYLCAWGLGGNTEAFFGQGTRLTVV.

Details on this clone: The same CDR3 arises from other DNA sequences in this sample as well. CDR3 sequence reads: CASSQDPAVGELFF. CDR3 DNA sequence: TGTGCCAGCAGCCAAGATCCCGCTGTTGGGGAGCTGTTTTTT. The chain links TRBV4-2 to TRBJ2-2; D is unresolved. This CDR3 contains 14 residues. V lost 0 bases and J 8 bases, leaving 10 bases between the germline ends. Germline CDR1 and CDR2: LGHNA and YNFKEQ.

This clone was recorded once. The J gene is TRBJ1-5, the V gene TRBV29-1, with no clear D. Germline V lookup: CDR1 SQVTM, CDR2 ANQGSEA. V was pared by 7 bases and J by 3 bases, with 13 bases between. CDR3 size: 13 residues. The CDR3 loop is CSAEFELNQPQHF. The CDR3, as DNA: TGCAGCGCGGAATTTGAGCTCAATCAGCCCCAGCATTTT.